The present T cell receptor beta chain was sequenced within a study of T cell repertoires in aging, cancer and after chemotherapy. TRB rearrangements spanning V, D and J were amplified using mixed TRB-A/B primers. Using its own MiXCR run on the multiplex PCR reads, TCRdb lists one record per CDR3 protein. The data show 500 to 550 distinct CDR3 sequences, 65% to 75% seen once. TCR beta rearrangements were amplified from peripheral blood genomic DNA. The sequencing input was blood. These receptors originate from a human donor with a solid tumor.

The J gene is TRBJ2-1, the V gene TRBV9; weak D call: TRBD2 (5 bases). CDR1 SGDLS and CDR2 YYNGEE come from the germline V gene. V was trimmed by 2 bases and J by 0 bases, leaving 6 bases between them. The CDR3 runs 14 residues. The CDR3 here is CASSVRDSYNEQFF. The DNA of the CDR3 is TGTGCCAGCAGCGTTCGGGACTCCTACAATGAGCAGTTCTTC.